This paragraph reports one TCR beta chain. Its cognate antigen is unknown. Other nucleotide sequences from this sample produce the same CDR3. This sample is part of a study of shared clonotypes between healthy human individuals. About the study: CD4 naive cells filled three plates per donor, CD4 memory three, CD8 naive two and CD8 memory one. Study-level points and caveats: Among a handful of donors, roughly 5.4% of naive CD4 clonotypes were found in common. Large depth notwithstanding, sorted-subset sequencing proved incomplete by rarefaction.

The germline V gene has CDR1 MDHEN and CDR2 SYDVKM. This CDR3 comprises 13 residues. The germline V and J ends were trimmed by 5 bases and 1 base, with 3 bases remaining between them. TCRdb's copy holds only in-frame clones and misses some; the assay was immunoSEQ multiplex PCR. The sample has approximately 2,000,000 clones; under 95% are singletons. V and J are TRBV28 and TRBJ2-6; D ambiguous. Sequenced sample: naive CD4+ T cells from PBMCs. Indicated subset: CD45RA+ positively selected. The TCR was taken from a man younger than 30 in good health. Some clones in this sample may be carry-over from other donors' samples. For the CDR3, the DNA is TGTGCCAGCAGTCTTTCTGGGGCCAACGTCCTGACTTTC. This translates into CASSLSGANVLTF.